Only one count was recorded for the clone carrying this T cell receptor beta chain. This specimen comes from a study of Ad26.COV2.S vaccination and SARS-CoV-2 variants. CDR3 length: 15 amino acids. From germline, CDR1 is SGHNT and CDR2 YYREEE (reference sequence). V lost 6 bases to trimming and J lost 0 bases; unmatched junction nucleotides: 8. Profiled with immunoSEQ multiplex PCR; TCRdb holds only in-frame clones, not every one. The sample contains 440,000 or so clones, 80% to 95% of which appear only once. The treatment here: approximately 18 received Ad26.COV2.S at low or high dose, single or two shots; 5 received placebo; per-sample allocation not given. Day 63 following the first vaccine or placebo injection was when the samples were taken.

Material: peripheral blood, obtained in a trial of Ad26.COV2.S vaccine versus placebo. V and J are TRBV5-4 and TRBJ1-1; the match to TRBD1 covers 7 bases. The clonotype was recovered from a person between 18 and 65 years old who received the Ad26.COV2.S COVID-19 vaccine or a placebo. The CDR3 protein is CASTGNRGMNTEAFF. In nucleotides, the CDR3 is TGTGCCAGCACTGGGAACAGGGGTATGAACACTGAAGCTTTCTTT.